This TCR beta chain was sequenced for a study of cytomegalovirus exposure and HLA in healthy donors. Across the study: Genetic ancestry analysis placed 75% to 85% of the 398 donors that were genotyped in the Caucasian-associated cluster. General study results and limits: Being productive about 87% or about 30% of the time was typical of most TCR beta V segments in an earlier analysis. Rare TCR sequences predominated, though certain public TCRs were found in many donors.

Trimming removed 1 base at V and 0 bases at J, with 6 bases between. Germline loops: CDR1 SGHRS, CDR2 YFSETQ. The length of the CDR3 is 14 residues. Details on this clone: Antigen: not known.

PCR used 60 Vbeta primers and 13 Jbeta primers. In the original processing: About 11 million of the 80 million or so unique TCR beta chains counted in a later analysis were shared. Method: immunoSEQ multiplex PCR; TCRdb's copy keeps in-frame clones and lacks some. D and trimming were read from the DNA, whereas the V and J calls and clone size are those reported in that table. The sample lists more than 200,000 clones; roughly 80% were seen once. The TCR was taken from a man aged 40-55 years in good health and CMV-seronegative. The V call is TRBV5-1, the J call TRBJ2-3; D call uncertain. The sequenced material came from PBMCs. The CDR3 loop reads CASSLSRSTDTQYF. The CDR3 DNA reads TGCGCCAGCAGCTTGAGTCGGAGCACAGATACGCAGTATTTT.